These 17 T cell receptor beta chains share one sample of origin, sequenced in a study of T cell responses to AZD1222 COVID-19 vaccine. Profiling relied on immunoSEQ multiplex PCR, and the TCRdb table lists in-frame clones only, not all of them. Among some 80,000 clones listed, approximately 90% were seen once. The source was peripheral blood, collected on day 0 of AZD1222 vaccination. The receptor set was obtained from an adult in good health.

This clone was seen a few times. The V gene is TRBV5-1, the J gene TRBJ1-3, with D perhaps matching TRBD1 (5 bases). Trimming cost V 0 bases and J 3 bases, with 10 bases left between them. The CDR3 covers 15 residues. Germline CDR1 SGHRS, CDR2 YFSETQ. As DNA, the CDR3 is TGCGCCAGCAGCTTGGGCCAGGGAGGTGGAAACACCATATATTTT. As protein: CASSLGQGGGNTIYF.

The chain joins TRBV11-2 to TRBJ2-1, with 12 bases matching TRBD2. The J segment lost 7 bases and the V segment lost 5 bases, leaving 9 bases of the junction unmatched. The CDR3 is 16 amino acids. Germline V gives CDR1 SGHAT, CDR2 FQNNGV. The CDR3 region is CASSLRLAGEGNEQFF. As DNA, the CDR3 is TGTGCCAGCAGCCTCAGACTAGCGGGGGAGGGGAATGAGCAGTTCTTC. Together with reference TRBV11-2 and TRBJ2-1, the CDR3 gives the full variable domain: EAGVAQSPRYKIIEKRQSVAFWCNPISGHATLYWYQQILGQGPKLLIQFQNNGVVDDSQLPKDRFSAERLKGVDSTLKIQPAKLEDSAVYLCASSLRLAGEGNEQFFGPGTRLTVL.

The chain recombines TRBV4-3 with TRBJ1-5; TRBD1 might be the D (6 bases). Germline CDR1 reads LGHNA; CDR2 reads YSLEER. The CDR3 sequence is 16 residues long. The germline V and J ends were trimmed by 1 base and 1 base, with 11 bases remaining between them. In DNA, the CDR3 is TGCGCCAGCAGCCAAGGGAGGGGGAGCAGCAATCAGCCCCAGCATTTT. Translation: CASSQGRGSSNQPQHF.

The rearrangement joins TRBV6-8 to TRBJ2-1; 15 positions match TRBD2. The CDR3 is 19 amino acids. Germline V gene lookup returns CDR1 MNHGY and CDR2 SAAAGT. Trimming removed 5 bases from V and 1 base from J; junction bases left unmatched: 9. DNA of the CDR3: TGTGCCAGCAGTCCTCGGACTAGCGGGGGGGCCCGTTCCTACAATGAGCAGTTCTTC. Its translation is CASSPRTSGGARSYNEQFF.

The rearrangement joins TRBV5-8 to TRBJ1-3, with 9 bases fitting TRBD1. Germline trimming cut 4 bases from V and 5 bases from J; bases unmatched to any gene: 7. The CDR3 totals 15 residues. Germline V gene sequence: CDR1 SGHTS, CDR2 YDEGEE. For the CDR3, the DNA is TGTGCCAGCAGCCTGGGGGACAGGGCAAGAAACACCATATATTTT. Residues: CASSLGDRARNTIYF.

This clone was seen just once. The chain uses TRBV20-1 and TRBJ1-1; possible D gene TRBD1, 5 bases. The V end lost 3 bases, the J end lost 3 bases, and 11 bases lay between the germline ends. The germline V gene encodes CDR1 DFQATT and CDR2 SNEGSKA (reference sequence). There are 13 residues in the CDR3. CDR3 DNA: TGCAGTGCTAGTCCAGGGCCCTACACTGAAGCTTTCTTT. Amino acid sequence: CSASPGPYTEAFF.

DNA for the CDR3: TGTGCCACCAGCAGAGATCTAGGGGGAGATACGCAGTATTTT. As protein: CATSRDLGGDTQYF. This chain connects TRBV15 to TRBJ2-3; a possible D gene is TRBD1 (6 bases). This CDR3 spans 14 amino acids. Deletions cut 0 bases from V and 5 bases from J, with 9 bases between. CDR1 and CDR2 (germline): LNHNV, YYDKDF (reference sequence).

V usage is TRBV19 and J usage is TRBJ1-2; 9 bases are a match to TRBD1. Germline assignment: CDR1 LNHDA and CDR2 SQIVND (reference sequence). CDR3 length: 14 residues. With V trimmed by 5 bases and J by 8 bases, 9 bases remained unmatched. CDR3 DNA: TGTGCCAGTAGTGCCCGGGACAGGGTAGACGGCTACACCTTC. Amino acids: CASSARDRVDGYTF.

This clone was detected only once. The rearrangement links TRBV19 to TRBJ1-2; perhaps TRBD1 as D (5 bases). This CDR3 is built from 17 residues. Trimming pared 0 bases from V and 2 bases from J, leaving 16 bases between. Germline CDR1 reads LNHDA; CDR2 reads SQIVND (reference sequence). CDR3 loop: CASSIDLRTRYNYGYTF. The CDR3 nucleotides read TGTGCCAGTAGTATAGATCTAAGGACAAGATACAACTATGGCTACACCTTC.

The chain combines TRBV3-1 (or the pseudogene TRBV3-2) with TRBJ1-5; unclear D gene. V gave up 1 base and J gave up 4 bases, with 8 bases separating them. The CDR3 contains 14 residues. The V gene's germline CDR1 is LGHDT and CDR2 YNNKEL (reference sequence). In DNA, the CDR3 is TGTGCCAGCAGCCAAGTACTCGGAAATCAGCCCCAGCATTTT. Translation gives CASSQVLGNQPQHF.

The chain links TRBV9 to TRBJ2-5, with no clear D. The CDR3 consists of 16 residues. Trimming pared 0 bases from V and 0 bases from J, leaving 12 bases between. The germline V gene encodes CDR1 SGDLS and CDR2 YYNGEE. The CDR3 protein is CASSVGQTVYQETQYF. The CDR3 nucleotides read TGTGCCAGCAGCGTAGGGCAGACTGTTTACCAAGAGACCCAGTACTTC.

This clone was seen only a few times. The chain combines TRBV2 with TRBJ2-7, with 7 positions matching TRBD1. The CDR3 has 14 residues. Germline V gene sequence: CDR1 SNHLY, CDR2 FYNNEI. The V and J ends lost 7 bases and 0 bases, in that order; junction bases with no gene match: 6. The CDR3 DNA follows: TGTGCCAGCATTACAGGGGTGAGCTCCTACGAGCAGTACTTC. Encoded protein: CASITGVSSYEQYF. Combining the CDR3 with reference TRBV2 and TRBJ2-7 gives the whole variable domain EPEVTQTPSHQVTQMGQEVILRCVPISNHLYFYWYRQILGQKVEFLVSFYNNEISEKSEIFDDQFSVERPDGSNFTLKIRSTKLEDSAMYFCASITGVSSYEQYFGPGTRLTVT.

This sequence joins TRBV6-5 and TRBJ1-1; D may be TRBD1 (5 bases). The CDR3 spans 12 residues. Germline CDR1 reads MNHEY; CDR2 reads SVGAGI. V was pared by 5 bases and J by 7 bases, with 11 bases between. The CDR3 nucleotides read TGTGCCAGCAGTCGAGGGACCGATGAAGCTTTCTTT. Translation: CASSRGTDEAFF.

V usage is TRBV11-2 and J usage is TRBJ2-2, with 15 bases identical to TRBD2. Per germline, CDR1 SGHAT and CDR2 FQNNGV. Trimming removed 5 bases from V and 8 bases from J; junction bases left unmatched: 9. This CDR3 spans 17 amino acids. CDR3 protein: CASSPRTSGGAVGELFF. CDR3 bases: TGTGCCAGCAGCCCCCGGACTAGCGGGGGGGCCGTGGGGGAGCTGTTTTTT.

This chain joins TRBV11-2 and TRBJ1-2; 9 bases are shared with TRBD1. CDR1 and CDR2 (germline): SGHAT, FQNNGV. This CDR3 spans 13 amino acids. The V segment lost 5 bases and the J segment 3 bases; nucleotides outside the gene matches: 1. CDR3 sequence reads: CASSGQGHYGYTF. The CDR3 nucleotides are TGTGCCAGCAGCGGACAGGGGCACTATGGCTACACCTTC.

In nucleotides, the CDR3 is TGTGCCAGCAGTGGAAGAAGGGGGTTAGTCGATGAAAAACTGTTTTTT. Its translation is CASSGRRGLVDEKLFF. This rearrangement joins TRBV6-2 or TRBV6-3 to TRBJ1-4; D is possibly TRBD1 (6 bases). V shed 5 bases and J shed 6 bases, with 19 bases lying between them. Germline CDR1 is MNHEY and CDR2 is SVGEGT. CDR3 length: 16 amino acids.

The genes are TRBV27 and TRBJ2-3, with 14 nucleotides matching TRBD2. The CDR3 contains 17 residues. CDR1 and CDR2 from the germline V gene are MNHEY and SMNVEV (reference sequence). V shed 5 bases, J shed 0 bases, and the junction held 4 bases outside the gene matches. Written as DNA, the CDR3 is TGTGCCAGCAGTCGGACTAGCGGGGGGCAGAGCACAGATACGCAGTATTTT. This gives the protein CASSRTSGGQSTDTQYF.